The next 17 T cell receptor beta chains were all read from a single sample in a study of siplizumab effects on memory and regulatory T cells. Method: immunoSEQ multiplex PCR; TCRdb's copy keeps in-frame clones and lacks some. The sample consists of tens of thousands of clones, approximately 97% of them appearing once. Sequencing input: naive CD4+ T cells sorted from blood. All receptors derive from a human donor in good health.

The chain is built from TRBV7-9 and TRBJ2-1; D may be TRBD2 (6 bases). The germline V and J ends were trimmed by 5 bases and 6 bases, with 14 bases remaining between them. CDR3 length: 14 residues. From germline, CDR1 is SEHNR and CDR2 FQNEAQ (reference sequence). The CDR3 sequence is CASSPAGKGNEQFF. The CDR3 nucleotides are TGTGCCAGCAGCCCCGCGGGGAAGGGCAATGAGCAGTTCTTC.

The chain's CDR3 is CASSLEGLLGLAKNIQYF. The DNA of the CDR3 is TGTGCCAGCAGCTTAGAAGGGTTGCTGGGCTTAGCCAAAAACATTCAGTACTTC. The V and J genes are TRBV7-9 and TRBJ2-4; D uncertain. The CDR3 runs to 18 residues. In germline, CDR1 is SEHNR, CDR2 FQNEAQ (reference sequence). V was pared by 1 base and J by 0 bases, with 16 bases between. The entire variable domain, with the rest obtained from reference TRBV7-9 and TRBJ2-4, is as follows: DTGVSQNPRHKITKRGQNVTFRCDPISEHNRLYWYRQTLGQGPEFLTYFQNEAQLEKSRLLSDRFSAERPKGSFSTLEIQRTEQGDSAMYLCASSLEGLLGLAKNIQYFGAGTRLSVL.

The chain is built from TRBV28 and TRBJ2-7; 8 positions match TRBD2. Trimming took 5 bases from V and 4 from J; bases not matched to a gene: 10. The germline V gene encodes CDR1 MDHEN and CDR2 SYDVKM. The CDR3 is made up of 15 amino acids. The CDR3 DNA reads TGTGCCAGCAGTCAACCGGGACTAGGGGCGTACGAGCAGTACTTC. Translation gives CASSQPGLGAYEQYF.

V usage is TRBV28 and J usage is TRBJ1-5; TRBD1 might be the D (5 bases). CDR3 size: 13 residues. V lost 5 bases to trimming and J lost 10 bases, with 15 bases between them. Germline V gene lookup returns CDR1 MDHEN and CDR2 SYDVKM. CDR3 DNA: TGTGCCAGCAGTGGGGGGGTTTTAAGCCCCCAGCATTTT. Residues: CASSGGVLSPQHF. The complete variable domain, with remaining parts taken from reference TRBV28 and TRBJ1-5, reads DVKVTQSSRYLVKRTGEKVFLECVQDMDHENMFWYRQDPGLGLRLIYFSYDVKMKEKGDIPEGYSVSREKKERFSLILESASTNQTSMYLCASSGGVLSPQHFGDGTRLSIL.

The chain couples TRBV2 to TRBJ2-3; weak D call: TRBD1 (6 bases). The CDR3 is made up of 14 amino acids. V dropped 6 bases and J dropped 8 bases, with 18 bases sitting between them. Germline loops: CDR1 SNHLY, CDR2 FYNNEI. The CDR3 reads CASRRGHDLPTQYF. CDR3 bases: TGTGCCAGCAGGAGGGGACACGACCTCCCTACGCAGTATTTT.

The CDR3 nucleotides are TGTGCCAGCTCGTTGGACACTGAAGCTTTCTTT. Its translation is CASSLDTEAFF. J is TRBJ1-1 and V is TRBV18; D gene unclear. Trimming stripped 6 bases from V and 3 bases from J, with 5 bases between. This CDR3 has 11 residues. From germline, CDR1 is KGHSH and CDR2 LQKENI.

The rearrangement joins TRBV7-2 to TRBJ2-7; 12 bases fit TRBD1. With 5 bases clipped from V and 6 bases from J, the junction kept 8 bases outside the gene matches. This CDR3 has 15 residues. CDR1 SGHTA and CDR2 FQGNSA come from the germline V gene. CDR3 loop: CASSASGTGGLEQYF. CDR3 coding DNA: TGTGCCAGCAGCGCCTCCGGGACAGGGGGCCTCGAGCAGTACTTC.

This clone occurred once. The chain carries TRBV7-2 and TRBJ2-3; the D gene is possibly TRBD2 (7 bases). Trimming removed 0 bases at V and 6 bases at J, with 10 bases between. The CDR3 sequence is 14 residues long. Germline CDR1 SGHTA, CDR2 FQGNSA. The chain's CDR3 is CASSLAGGLDTQYF. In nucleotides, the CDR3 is TGTGCCAGCAGCTTAGCGGGGGGGCTGGATACGCAGTATTTT.

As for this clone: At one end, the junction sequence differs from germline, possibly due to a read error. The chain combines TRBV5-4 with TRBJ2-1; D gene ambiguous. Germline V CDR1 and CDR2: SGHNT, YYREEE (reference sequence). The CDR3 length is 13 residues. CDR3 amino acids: CASSLGGYNEQFF. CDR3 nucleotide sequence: TGTGCCAGCAGTTTGGGTGGCTACAATGAGCAGTTCTTC.

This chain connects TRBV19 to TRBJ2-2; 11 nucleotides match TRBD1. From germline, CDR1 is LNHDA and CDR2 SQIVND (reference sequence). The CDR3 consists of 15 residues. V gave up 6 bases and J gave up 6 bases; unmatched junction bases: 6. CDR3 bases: TGTGCCAGTAGGATACCGGGACAGGGGGCCGGGGAGCTGTTTTTT. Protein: CASRIPGQGAGELFF. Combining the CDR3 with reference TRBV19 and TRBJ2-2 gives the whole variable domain DGGITQSPKYLFRKEGQNVTLSCEQNLNHDAMYWYRQDPGQGLRLIYYSQIVNDFQKGDIAEGYSVSREKKESFPLTVTSAQKNPTAFYLCASRIPGQGAGELFFGEGSRLTVL.

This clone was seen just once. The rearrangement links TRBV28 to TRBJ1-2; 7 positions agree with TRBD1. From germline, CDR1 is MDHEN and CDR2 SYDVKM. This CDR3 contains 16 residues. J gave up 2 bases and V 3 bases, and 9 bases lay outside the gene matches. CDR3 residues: CASSFPYGTENYGYTF. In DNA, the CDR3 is TGTGCCAGCAGTTTCCCGTACGGGACAGAGAACTATGGCTACACCTTC.

Here the CDR3 reads CASSLLEHLVPDEQYF. The DNA for the CDR3 is TGTGCCAGCAGCTTATTGGAACATCTGGTTCCCGACGAGCAGTACTTC. This rearrangement joins TRBV7-9 to TRBJ2-7; no clear D gene. Germline V gene sequence: CDR1 SEHNR, CDR2 FQNEAQ (reference sequence). There are 16 residues in the CDR3. V dropped 2 bases and J dropped 5 bases, with 19 bases sitting between them.

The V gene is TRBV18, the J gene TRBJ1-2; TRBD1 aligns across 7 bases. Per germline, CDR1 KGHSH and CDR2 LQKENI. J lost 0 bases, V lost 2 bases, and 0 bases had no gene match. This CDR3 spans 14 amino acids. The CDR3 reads CASSPGTANYGYTF. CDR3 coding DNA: TGTGCCAGCTCACCAGGGACAGCTAACTATGGCTACACCTTC.

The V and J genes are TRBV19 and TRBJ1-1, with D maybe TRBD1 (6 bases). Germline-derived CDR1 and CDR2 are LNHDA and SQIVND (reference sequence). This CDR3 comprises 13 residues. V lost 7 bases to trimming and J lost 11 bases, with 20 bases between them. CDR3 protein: CASIIQGPGRAFF. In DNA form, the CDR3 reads TGTGCCAGTATCATTCAGGGGCCGGGGCGGGCTTTCTTT.

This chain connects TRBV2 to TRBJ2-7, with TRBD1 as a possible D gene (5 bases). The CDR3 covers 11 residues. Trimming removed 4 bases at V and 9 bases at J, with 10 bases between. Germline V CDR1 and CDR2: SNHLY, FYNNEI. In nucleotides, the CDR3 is TGTGCCAGCAGTGTGGGGCCGGGGCAGTACTTC. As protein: CASSVGPGQYF.

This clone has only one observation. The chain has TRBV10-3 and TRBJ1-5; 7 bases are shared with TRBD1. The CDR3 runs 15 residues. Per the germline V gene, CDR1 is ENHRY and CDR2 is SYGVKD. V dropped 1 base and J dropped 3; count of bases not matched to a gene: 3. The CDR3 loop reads CAISEFDRVNQPQHF. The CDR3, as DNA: TGTGCCATCAGTGAGTTCGACAGGGTCAATCAGCCCCAGCATTTT.

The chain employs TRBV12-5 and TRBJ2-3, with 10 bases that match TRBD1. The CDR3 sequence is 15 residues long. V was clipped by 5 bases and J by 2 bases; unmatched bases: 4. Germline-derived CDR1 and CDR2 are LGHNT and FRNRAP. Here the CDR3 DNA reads TGTGCTAGTGGTACTGGGACAGGGGACACAGATACGCAGTATTTT. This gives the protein CASGTGTGDTDTQYF.